The TCR beta chain described here comes from a study of control samples from healthy donors and cancer patients. Profiled with immunoSEQ multiplex PCR; TCRdb holds only in-frame clones, not every one. Of about 160,000 clones listed, approximately 90% are singletons. Germline loops: CDR1 SNHLY, CDR2 FYNNEI. The CDR3 is 15 amino acids. V was clipped by 6 bases and J by 2 bases, with 17 bases between them. The V and J genes are TRBV2 and TRBJ2-7; D remains unclear. The sequencing input was blood. This receptor was obtained from a man between 25 and 39 years old in good health. This CDR3 reads CASSLILRTTYEQYF. The CDR3 DNA follows: TGTGCCAGCAGCCTAATCCTTCGGACCACCTACGAGCAGTACTTC.